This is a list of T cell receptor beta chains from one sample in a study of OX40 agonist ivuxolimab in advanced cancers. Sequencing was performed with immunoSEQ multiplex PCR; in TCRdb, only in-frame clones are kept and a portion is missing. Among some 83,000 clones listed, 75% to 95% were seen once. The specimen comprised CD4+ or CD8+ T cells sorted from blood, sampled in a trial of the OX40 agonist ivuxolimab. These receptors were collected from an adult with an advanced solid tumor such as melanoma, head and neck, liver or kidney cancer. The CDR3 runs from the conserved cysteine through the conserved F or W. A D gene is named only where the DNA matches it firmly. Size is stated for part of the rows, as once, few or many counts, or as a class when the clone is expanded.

cdr3_aa: CASSDLLADTQYF
cdr3_nt: TGTGCCAGCAGTGACCTTTTGGCAGATACGCAGTATTTT
clone_size: -
j_call: TRBJ2-3
v_call: TRBV6-1
d_call: -

cdr3_aa: CASSQDWGTISNYGYTF
cdr3_nt: TGCGCCAGCAGCCAAGATTGGGGGACAATTTCTAACTATGGCTACACCTTC
clone_size: once
j_call: TRBJ1-2
v_call: TRBV4-3
d_call: -

cdr3_aa: CAISSGTGVSSNQPQHF
cdr3_nt: TGTGCCATCAGTTCCGGGACAGGGGTTTCAAGCAATCAGCCCCAGCATTTT
clone_size: -
j_call: TRBJ1-5
v_call: TRBV10-3
d_call: TRBD1

cdr3_aa: CASSRTTLEPQHF
cdr3_nt: TGCGCCAGCAGCCGGACAACGTTAGAGCCCCAGCATTTT
clone_size: -
j_call: TRBJ1-5
v_call: TRBV4-3
d_call: -

cdr3_aa: CASSPLGIGDTQYF
cdr3_nt: TGTGCCAGCAGCCCCCTTGGGATAGGAGATACGCAGTATTTT
clone_size: few
j_call: TRBJ2-3
v_call: TRBV7-2
d_call: -

cdr3_aa: CASSEINQPQHF
cdr3_nt: TGTGCCAGCAGTGAAATAAATCAGCCCCAGCATTTT
clone_size: -
j_call: TRBJ1-5
v_call: TRBV6-1
d_call: -

cdr3_aa: CAWSLTGNTIYF
cdr3_nt: TGTGCCTGGAGTCTAACTGGAAACACCATATATTTT
clone_size: -
j_call: TRBJ1-3
v_call: TRBV30
d_call: -

cdr3_aa: CASSFGQGYYTF
cdr3_nt: TGTGCCAGCAGCTTCGGACAGGGGTACTACACCTTC
clone_size: -
j_call: TRBJ1-2
v_call: TRBV5-6
d_call: TRBD1

cdr3_aa: CASSQVGLAGTILTDTQYF
cdr3_nt: TGTGCCAGCAGCCAAGTGGGACTAGCGGGGACCATCCTCACAGATACGCAGTATTTT
clone_size: -
j_call: TRBJ2-3
v_call: TRBV4-2
d_call: TRBD2

cdr3_aa: CASSLAGTQETQYF
cdr3_nt: TGTGCCAGCAGCTTAGCAGGGACCCAAGAGACCCAGTACTTC
clone_size: -
j_call: TRBJ2-5
v_call: TRBV11-2
d_call: -

cdr3_aa: CASSPSGSPLDYNEQFF
cdr3_nt: TGCGCCAGCAGCCCTAGCGGGTCACCATTGGACTACAATGAGCAGTTCTTC
clone_size: -
j_call: TRBJ2-1
v_call: TRBV4-1
d_call: TRBD2

cdr3_aa: CATAGGGPVYTF
cdr3_nt: TGTGCCACCGCAGGGGGGGGGCCTGTCTACACCTTC
clone_size: once
j_call: TRBJ1-2
v_call: TRBV15
d_call: TRBD1

cdr3_aa: CAWSLGLSGTPDTQYF
cdr3_nt: TGTGCCTGGAGCTTGGGACTCTCGGGGACACCAGATACGCAGTATTTT
clone_size: -
j_call: TRBJ2-3
v_call: TRBV30
d_call: -

cdr3_aa: CASSVGNRATGTDTQYF
cdr3_nt: TGTGCCAGCAGCGTGGGCAACAGGGCTACGGGCACAGATACGCAGTATTTT
clone_size: -
j_call: TRBJ2-3
v_call: TRBV9
d_call: -

cdr3_aa: CASSEEPNQEGQVGWGYTF
cdr3_nt: TGTGCCAGCAGTGAAGAACCTAACCAAGAAGGACAGGTCGGTTGGGGCTACACCTTC
clone_size: -
j_call: TRBJ1-2
v_call: TRBV2
d_call: TRBD1

cdr3_aa: CASSLLAADTQYF
cdr3_nt: TGTGCCAGCAGCCTACTAGCGGCAGATACGCAGTATTTT
clone_size: -
j_call: TRBJ2-3
v_call: TRBV6-1
d_call: TRBD2

cdr3_aa: CASSFSDSEAFF
cdr3_nt: TGTGCCAGCAGTTTCTCCGACAGCGAAGCTTTCTTT
clone_size: -
j_call: TRBJ1-1
v_call: TRBV6-6
d_call: -

cdr3_aa: CASSLGQAIGNTIYF
cdr3_nt: TGTGCCAGCAGCTTAGGTCAGGCGATTGGAAACACCATATATTTT
clone_size: -
j_call: TRBJ1-3
v_call: TRBV5-6
d_call: -

cdr3_aa: CASSQLPGGQPQHF
cdr3_nt: TGTGCCAGCAGCCAACTACCGGGCGGTCAGCCCCAGCATTTT
clone_size: few
j_call: TRBJ1-5
v_call: TRBV16
d_call: -

cdr3_aa: CASSLGEDSYEQYF
cdr3_nt: TGTGCTAGCAGCTTAGGAGAAGACAGCTACGAGCAGTACTTC
clone_size: once
j_call: TRBJ2-7
v_call: TRBV7-7
d_call: -

cdr3_aa: CASSYYLGFQETQYF
cdr3_nt: TGTGCCAGCAGCTATTATCTGGGATTCCAAGAGACCCAGTACTTC
clone_size: -
j_call: TRBJ2-5
v_call: TRBV7-2
d_call: -

cdr3_aa: CAIKGQGETEAFF
cdr3_nt: TGTGCCATAAAGGGACAGGGCGAGACTGAAGCTTTCTTT
clone_size: -
j_call: TRBJ1-1
v_call: TRBV7-9
d_call: TRBD1

cdr3_aa: CASSYLDGAEQPQHF
cdr3_nt: TGTGCCAGCAGTTACCTGGACGGAGCAGAACAGCCCCAGCATTTT
clone_size: -
j_call: TRBJ1-5
v_call: TRBV6-6
d_call: -

cdr3_aa: CASSLRQGIGYGYTF
cdr3_nt: TGTGCTAGCAGCCTCCGACAGGGCATAGGCTATGGCTACACCTTC
clone_size: -
j_call: TRBJ1-2
v_call: TRBV7-7
d_call: TRBD1

cdr3_aa: CASSPQNSNQPQHF
cdr3_nt: TGTGCCAGCTCACCACAGAACTCCAATCAGCCCCAGCATTTT
clone_size: -
j_call: TRBJ1-5
v_call: TRBV18
d_call: -

cdr3_aa: CASGGLLSGANVLTF
cdr3_nt: TGTGCCAGTGGGGGTCTACTCTCTGGGGCCAACGTCCTGACTTTC
clone_size: -
j_call: TRBJ2-6
v_call: TRBV27
d_call: -

cdr3_aa: CAWSPTSWRQFF
cdr3_nt: TGTGCCTGGAGTCCCACTAGCTGGCGGCAGTTCTTC
clone_size: -
j_call: TRBJ2-1
v_call: TRBV30
d_call: -

cdr3_aa: CASSFGTDTQYF
cdr3_nt: TGTGCCAGCAGCTTCGGTACAGATACGCAGTATTTT
clone_size: -
j_call: TRBJ2-3
v_call: TRBV7-8
d_call: -